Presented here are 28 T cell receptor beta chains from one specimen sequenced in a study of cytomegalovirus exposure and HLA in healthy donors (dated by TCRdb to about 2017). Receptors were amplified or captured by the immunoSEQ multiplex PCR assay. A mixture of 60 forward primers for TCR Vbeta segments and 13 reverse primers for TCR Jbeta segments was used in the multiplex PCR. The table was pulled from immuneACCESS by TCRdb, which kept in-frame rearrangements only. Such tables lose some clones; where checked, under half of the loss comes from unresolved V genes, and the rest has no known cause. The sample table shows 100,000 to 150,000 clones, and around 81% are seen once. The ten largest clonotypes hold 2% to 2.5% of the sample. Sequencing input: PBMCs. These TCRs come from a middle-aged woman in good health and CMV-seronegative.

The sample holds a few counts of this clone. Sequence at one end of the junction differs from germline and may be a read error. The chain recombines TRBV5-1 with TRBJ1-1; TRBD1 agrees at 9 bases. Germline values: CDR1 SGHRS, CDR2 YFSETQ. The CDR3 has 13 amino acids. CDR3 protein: CASRLEQGARAFF. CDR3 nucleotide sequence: TGCGCCAGCAGGTTGGAACAGGGGGCGCGAGCTTTCTTT.

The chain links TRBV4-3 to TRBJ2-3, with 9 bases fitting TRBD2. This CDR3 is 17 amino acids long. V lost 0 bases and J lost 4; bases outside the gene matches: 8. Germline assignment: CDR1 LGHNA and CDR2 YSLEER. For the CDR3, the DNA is TGCGCCAGCAGCCAAGACTGGCGGACTAGCGTTTCAGATACGCAGTATTTT. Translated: CASSQDWRTSVSDTQYF.

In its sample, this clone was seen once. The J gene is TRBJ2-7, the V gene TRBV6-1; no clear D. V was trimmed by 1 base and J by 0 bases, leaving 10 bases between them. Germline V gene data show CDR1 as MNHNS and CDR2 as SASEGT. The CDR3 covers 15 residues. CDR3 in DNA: TGTGCCAGCAGTGAAGGTAGTGGTGGCTCCTACGAGCAGTACTTC. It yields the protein CASSEGSGGSYEQYF.

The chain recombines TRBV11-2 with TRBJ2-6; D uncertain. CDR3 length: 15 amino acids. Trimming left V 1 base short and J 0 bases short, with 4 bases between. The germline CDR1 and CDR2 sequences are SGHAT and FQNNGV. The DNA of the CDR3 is TGTGCCAGCAGCTTAGCAGTCTCTGGGGCCAACGTCCTGACTTTC. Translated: CASSLAVSGANVLTF.

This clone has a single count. Written as DNA, the CDR3 is TGCGCCAGCAGTTTCCGACAGGGCCAAGAGACCCAGTACTTC. Encoded protein: CASSFRQGQETQYF. This rearrangement joins TRBV5-1 to TRBJ2-5; 7 nucleotides match TRBD1. CDR1 is SGHRS, CDR2 YFSETQ, per germline. The CDR3 runs to 14 residues. The V and J ends lost 5 bases and 1 base, in that order; junction bases with no gene match: 5. Full variable domain (missing parts from reference TRBV5-1 and TRBJ2-5): KAGVTQTPRYLIKTRGQQVTLSCSPISGHRSVSWYQQTPGQGLQFLFEYFSETQRNKGNFPGRFSGRQFSNSRSEMNVSTLELGDSALYLCASSFRQGQETQYFGPGTRLLVL.

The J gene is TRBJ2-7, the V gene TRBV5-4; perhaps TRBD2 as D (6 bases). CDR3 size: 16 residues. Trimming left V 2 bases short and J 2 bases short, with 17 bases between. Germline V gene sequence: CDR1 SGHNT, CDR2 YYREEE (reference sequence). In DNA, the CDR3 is TGTGCCAGCAGCTTCGGAGGGAGGACATTTGCCTACGAGCAGTACTTC. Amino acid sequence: CASSFGGRTFAYEQYF. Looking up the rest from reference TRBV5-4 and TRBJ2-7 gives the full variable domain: ETGVTQSPTHLIKTRGQQVTLRCSSQSGHNTVSWYQQALGQGPQFIFQYYREEENGRGNFPPRFSGLQFPNYSSELNVNALELDDSALYLCASSFGGRTFAYEQYFGPGTRLTVT.

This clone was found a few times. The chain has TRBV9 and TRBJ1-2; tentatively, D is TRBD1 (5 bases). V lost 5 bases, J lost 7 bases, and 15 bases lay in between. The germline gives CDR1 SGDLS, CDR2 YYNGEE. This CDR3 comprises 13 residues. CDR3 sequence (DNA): TGTGCCAGCAGACCAAGTGGGGGGGGTGGCTACACCTTC. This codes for CASRPSGGGGYTF.

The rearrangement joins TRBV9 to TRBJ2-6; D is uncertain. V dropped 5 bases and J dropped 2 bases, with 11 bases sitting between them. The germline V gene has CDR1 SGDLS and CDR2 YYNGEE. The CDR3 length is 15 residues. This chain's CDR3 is CASSEALAGANVLTF. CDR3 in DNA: TGTGCCAGCAGTGAGGCTTTGGCTGGGGCCAACGTCCTGACTTTC.

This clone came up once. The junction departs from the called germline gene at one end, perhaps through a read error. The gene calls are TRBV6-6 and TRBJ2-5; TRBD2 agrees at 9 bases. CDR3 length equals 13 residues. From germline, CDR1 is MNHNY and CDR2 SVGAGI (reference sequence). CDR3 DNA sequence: TGTGCCAGCAGGAGCGGGGGGCAAGGGACCCAGTACTTC. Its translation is CASRSGGQGTQYF.

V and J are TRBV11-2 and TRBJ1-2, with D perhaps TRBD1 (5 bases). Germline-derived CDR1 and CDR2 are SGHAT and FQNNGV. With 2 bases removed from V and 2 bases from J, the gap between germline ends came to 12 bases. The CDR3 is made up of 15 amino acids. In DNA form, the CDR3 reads TGTGCCAGCAGCTTACGTCCGGGGGAGAACTATGGCTACACCTTC. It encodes CASSLRPGENYGYTF.

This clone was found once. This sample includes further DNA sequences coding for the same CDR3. The DNA for the CDR3 is TGTGCCAGCAGTCTTTCTAGCGGGGGGCCTACAGATACGCAGTATTTT. Encoded protein: CASSLSSGGPTDTQYF. V is TRBV7-3 and J is TRBJ2-3, with TRBD2 matching 11 bases. J lost 3 bases, V lost 6 bases, and 8 bases had no gene match. The CDR3 runs to 16 residues. CDR1 is SGHTA, CDR2 FQGTGA, per germline.

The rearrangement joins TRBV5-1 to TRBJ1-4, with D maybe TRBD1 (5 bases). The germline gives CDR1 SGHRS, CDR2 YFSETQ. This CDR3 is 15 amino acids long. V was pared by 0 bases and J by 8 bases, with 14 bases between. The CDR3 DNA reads TGCGCCAGCAGCTTGGCCAGGAGGGGAGAGGAAAAACTGTTTTTT. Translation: CASSLARRGEEKLFF.

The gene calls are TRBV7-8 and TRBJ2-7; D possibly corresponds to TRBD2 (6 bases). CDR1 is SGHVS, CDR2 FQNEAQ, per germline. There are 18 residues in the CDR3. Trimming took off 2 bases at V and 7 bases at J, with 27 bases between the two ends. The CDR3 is CASSLLPFAGPGRGEQYF. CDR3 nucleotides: TGTGCCAGCAGCTTACTTCCTTTCGCGGGGCCCGGCCGGGGGGAGCAGTACTTC.

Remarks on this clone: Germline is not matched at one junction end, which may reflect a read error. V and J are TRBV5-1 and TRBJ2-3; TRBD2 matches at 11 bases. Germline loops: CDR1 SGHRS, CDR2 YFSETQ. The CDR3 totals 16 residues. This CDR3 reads CASSLDTSGGPATVDF. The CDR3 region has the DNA TGCGCCAGCAGCTTGGATACTAGCGGGGGCCCGGCCACAGTTGATTTT.

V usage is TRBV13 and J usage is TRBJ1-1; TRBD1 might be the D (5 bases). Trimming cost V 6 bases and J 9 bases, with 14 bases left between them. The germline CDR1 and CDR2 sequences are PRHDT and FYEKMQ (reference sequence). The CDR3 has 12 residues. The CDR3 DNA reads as TGTGCCAGCAGTCAAGGCCCGGACAAAGCTTTCTTT. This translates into CASSQGPDKAFF.

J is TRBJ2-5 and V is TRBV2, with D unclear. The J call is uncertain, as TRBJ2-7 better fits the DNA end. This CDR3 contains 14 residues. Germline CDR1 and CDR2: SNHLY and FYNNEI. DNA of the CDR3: TGTGCCAGCAGTTCTGACATAAAAGCCCACGAGCAGTACTTC. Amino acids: CASSSDIKAHEQYF.

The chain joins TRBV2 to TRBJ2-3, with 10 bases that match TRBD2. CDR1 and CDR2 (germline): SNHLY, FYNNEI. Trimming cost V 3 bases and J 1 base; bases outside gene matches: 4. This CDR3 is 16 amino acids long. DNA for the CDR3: TGTGCCAGCAGTGAGACTAGCGGGTTTCGCACAGATACGCAGTATTTT. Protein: CASSETSGFRTDTQYF.

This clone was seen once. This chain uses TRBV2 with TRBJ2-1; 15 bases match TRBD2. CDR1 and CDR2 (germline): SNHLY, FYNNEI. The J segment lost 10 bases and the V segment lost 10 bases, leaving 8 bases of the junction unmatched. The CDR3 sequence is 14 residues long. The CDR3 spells CATGGLAGGREQFF. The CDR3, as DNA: TGTGCCACCGGGGGACTAGCGGGGGGTAGAGAGCAGTTCTTC.

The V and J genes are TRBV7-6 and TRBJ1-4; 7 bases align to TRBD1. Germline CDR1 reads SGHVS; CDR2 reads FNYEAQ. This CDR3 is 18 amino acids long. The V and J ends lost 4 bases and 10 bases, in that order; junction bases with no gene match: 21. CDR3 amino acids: CASSYDSITGVVIGKLFF. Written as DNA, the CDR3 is TGTGCCAGCAGCTACGACTCGATTACAGGGGTGGTTATCGGAAAACTGTTTTTT.

CDR3 region: CASTKGDRACEQYF. CDR3 sequence (DNA): TGTGCCAGCACCAAGGGGGACAGGGCTTGCGAGCAGTACTTC. This chain uses TRBV7-9 with TRBJ2-7; 9 positions agree with TRBD1. After removal of 7 bases from V and 6 bases from J, the junction contained 10 bases not matched to a gene. CDR1 and CDR2 (germline): SEHNR, FQNEAQ (reference sequence). The CDR3 consists of 14 residues.

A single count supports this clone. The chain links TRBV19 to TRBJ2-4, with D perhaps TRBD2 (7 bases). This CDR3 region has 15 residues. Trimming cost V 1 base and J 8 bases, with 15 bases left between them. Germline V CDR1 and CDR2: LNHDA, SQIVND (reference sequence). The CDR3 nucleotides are TGTGCCAGTAGTATAGGGGGGGGGCAGGTGGACATTCAGTACTTC. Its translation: CASSIGGGQVDIQYF.

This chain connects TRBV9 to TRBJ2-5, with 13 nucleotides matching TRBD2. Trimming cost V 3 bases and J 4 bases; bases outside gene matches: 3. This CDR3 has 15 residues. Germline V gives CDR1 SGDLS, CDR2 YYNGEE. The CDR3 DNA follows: TGTGCCAGCAGCGCGGGACTAGCGGGGACAGAGACCCAGTACTTC. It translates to CASSAGLAGTETQYF.

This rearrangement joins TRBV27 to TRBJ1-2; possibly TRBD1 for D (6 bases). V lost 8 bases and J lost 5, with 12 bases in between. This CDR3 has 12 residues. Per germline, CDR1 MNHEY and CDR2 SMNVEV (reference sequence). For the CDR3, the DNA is TGTGCCAGCGCACCCCAGGGGTATGGCTACACCTTC. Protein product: CASAPQGYGYTF.

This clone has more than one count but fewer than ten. CDR3: CASSYGAVRGEAFF. CDR3 in DNA: TGTGCCAGCAGTTACGGAGCAGTCCGAGGGGAAGCTTTCTTT. V and J are TRBV6-5 and TRBJ1-1; D is undetermined. Germline V gene sequence: CDR1 MNHEY, CDR2 SVGAGI. This CDR3 has 14 amino acids. Trimming stripped 2 bases from V and 8 bases from J, with 15 bases between.

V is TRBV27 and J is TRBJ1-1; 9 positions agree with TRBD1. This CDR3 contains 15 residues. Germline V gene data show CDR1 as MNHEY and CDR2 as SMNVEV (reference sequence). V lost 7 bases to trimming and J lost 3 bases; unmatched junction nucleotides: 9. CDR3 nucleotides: TGTGCCAGCAAGCGGGGGACAGGGCCCTACACTGAAGCTTTCTTT. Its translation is CASKRGTGPYTEAFF.

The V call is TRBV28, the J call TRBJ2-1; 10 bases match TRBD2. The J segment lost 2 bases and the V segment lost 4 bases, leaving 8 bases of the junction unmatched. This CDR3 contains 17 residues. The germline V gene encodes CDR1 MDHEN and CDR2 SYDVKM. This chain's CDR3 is CASSSRSGRGTYNEQFF. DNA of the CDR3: TGTGCCAGCAGTTCGAGAAGCGGGAGGGGTACCTACAATGAGCAGTTCTTC.

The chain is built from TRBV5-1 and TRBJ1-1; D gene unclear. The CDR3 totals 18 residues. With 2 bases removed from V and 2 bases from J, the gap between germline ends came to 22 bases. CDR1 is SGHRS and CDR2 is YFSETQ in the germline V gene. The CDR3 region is CASSFTRSRGSLNTEAFF. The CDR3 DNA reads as TGCGCCAGCAGCTTCACCCGTTCCCGCGGAAGCCTCAACACTGAAGCTTTCTTT.

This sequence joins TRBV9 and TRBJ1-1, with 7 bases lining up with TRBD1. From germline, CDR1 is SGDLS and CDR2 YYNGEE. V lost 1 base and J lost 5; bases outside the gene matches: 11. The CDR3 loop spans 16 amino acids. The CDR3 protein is CASSVTGAVSMTEAFF. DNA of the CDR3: TGTGCCAGCAGCGTAACAGGGGCGGTCTCGATGACTGAAGCTTTCTTT.